Listed below are T cell receptor beta chains from one sample, sequenced in a study of T cell changes during pregnancy in multiple sclerosis. Profiling relied on immunoSEQ multiplex PCR, and the TCRdb table lists in-frame clones only, not all of them. In the table there are approximately 70,000 clones, 80% to 95% of which are singletons. Specimen: peripheral blood, collected in the first trimester of pregnancy. Source of these receptors: a female donor in good health, enrolled as a control in a pregnancy study. The CDR3 runs from the conserved cysteine through the conserved F or W. Fields, in order: J gene, V gene, clone size, D gene, CDR3 length, CDR3 protein, CDR3 DNA. A D gene is named only where the DNA matches it firmly. The size of a clone is reported for some rows only, either as once, few or many, or as a class for expanded clones.

j_call: TRBJ1-5; v_call: TRBV6-1; clone_size: .; d_call: .; cdr3_length: 14; cdr3_aa: CASSVLANNQPQHF; cdr3_nt: TGTGCCAGCAGTGTCTTAGCCAACAATCAGCCCCAGCATTTT
j_call: TRBJ2-5; v_call: TRBV7-2; clone_size: .; d_call: .; cdr3_length: 14; cdr3_aa: CASSLFAEKETQYF; cdr3_nt: TGTGCCAGCAGCTTATTTGCGGAAAAAGAGACCCAGTACTTC
j_call: TRBJ2-3; v_call: TRBV7-9; clone_size: .; d_call: .; cdr3_length: 15; cdr3_aa: CASSPGTTSTDTQYF; cdr3_nt: TGTGCCAGCAGCCCCGGGACAACGAGCACAGATACGCAGTATTTT
j_call: TRBJ2-5; v_call: TRBV4-1; clone_size: .; d_call: TRBD1; cdr3_length: 15; cdr3_aa: CASSRQGIGQETQYF; cdr3_nt: TGCGCCAGCAGCCGACAGGGGATTGGACAAGAGACCCAGTACTTC
j_call: TRBJ2-7; v_call: TRBV30; clone_size: .; d_call: .; cdr3_length: 11; cdr3_aa: CAWSVAMVQYF; cdr3_nt: TGTGCCTGGAGTGTGGCAATGGTGCAGTACTTC
j_call: TRBJ2-1; v_call: TRBV5-4; clone_size: .; d_call: TRBD1; cdr3_length: 13; cdr3_aa: CASSWQGAGEQFF; cdr3_nt: TGTGCCAGCAGCTGGCAGGGGGCGGGTGAGCAGTTCTTC
j_call: TRBJ1-5; v_call: TRBV5-6; clone_size: .; d_call: .; cdr3_length: 14; cdr3_aa: CASSLTRNDQPQHF; cdr3_nt: TGTGCCAGCAGCCTGACAAGAAACGATCAGCCCCAGCATTTT
j_call: TRBJ2-7; v_call: TRBV27; clone_size: .; d_call: TRBD1; cdr3_length: 16; cdr3_aa: CASSLRITGGGYEQYF; cdr3_nt: TGTGCCAGCAGTCTTCGAATTACAGGGGGCGGATACGAGCAGTACTTC
j_call: TRBJ2-7; v_call: TRBV10-3; clone_size: .; d_call: TRBD1; cdr3_length: 13; cdr3_aa: CAATSGQGYEQYF; cdr3_nt: TGTGCCGCGACGTCGGGACAGGGCTACGAGCAGTACTTC
j_call: TRBJ1-3; v_call: TRBV19; clone_size: once; d_call: TRBD1; cdr3_length: 14; cdr3_aa: CASRRTGVGNTIYF; cdr3_nt: TGTGCCAGTAGAAGAACAGGGGTCGGAAACACCATATATTTT
j_call: TRBJ1-2; v_call: TRBV28; clone_size: .; d_call: TRBD1; cdr3_length: 13; cdr3_aa: CASSPGQRYGYTF; cdr3_nt: TGTGCCAGCAGTCCGGGACAGAGATATGGCTACACCTTC
j_call: TRBJ2-7; v_call: TRBV11-2; clone_size: .; d_call: .; cdr3_length: 15; cdr3_aa: CASSFLSGSTYEQYF; cdr3_nt: TGTGCCAGCAGCTTTCTATCCGGGTCAACCTACGAGCAGTACTTC
j_call: TRBJ2-1; v_call: TRBV4-2; clone_size: once; d_call: TRBD2; cdr3_length: 15; cdr3_aa: CASSQVGGSLGEQFF; cdr3_nt: TGTGCCAGCAGCCAAGTGGGCGGGAGTCTCGGTGAGCAGTTCTTC